The 32 T cell receptor beta chains in this list originate from one sample, sequenced in a study of blood T cell repertoires in COVID-19. The data were produced by immunoSEQ multiplex PCR, yet TCRdb's version contains in-frame clones alone and is incomplete. The repertoire holds 150,000 or so clones, with about 90% as singletons. The sample was PBMCs or T cells enriched from blood (not recorded which). The source is a human donor with acute COVID-19. The donor label of this sample is uncertain.

This rearrangement joins TRBV19 to TRBJ2-3; 8 bases are a match to TRBD2. CDR3 size: 14 residues. Trimming at V came to 5 bases and at J to 1 base, leaving 2 bases not matched to a gene. CDR1 is LNHDA and CDR2 is SQIVND in the germline V gene (reference sequence). For the CDR3, the DNA is TGTGCCAGTAGTTTTAGCGGGGGCACAGATACGCAGTATTTT. Translating gives CASSFSGGTDTQYF.

The chain has TRBV30 and TRBJ2-7; 10 positions agree with TRBD1. The V and J ends lost 2 bases and 5 bases, in that order; junction bases with no gene match: 9. Germline V gives CDR1 GTSNPN, CDR2 SVGIG (reference sequence). The CDR3 covers 15 residues. The chain's CDR3 is CAWSRVTGGLDEQYF. The CDR3 DNA reads TGTGCCTGGAGTCGTGTGACAGGGGGCCTCGACGAGCAGTACTTC.

The chain employs TRBV5-5 and TRBJ2-7, with 7 bases lining up with TRBD1. In germline, CDR1 is SGHKS, CDR2 YYEKEE (reference sequence). The CDR3 consists of 14 residues. V lost 3 bases and J lost 2; bases outside the gene matches: 5. CDR3 sequence reads: CASSYQGGPYEQYF. The CDR3 DNA follows: TGTGCCAGCAGCTACCAAGGGGGCCCCTACGAGCAGTACTTC.

This chain joins TRBV28 and TRBJ2-3, with 10 bases aligning to TRBD2. V trimming: 3 bases; J trimming: 2 bases; junction bases outside the gene matches: 8. The length of the CDR3 is 17 residues. The germline V gene encodes CDR1 MDHEN and CDR2 SYDVKM. The CDR3 coding sequence is TGTGCCAGCAGTTTCATCCCTAGCGGGGGATTCACAGATACGCAGTATTTT. The encoded protein is CASSFIPSGGFTDTQYF.

This clone occurred a few times. J is TRBJ2-7 and V is TRBV5-6, with TRBD2 matching over 7 bases. The CDR3 has 13 amino acids. The V gene's germline CDR1 is SGHDT and CDR2 YYEEEE. The J segment lost 2 bases and the V segment lost 3 bases, leaving 2 bases of the junction unmatched. This CDR3 reads CASSSGGTYEQYF. As DNA, the CDR3 is TGTGCCAGCAGCTCGGGGGGTACCTACGAGCAGTACTTC.

The V and J genes are TRBV6-5 and TRBJ2-1; the D is unclear. Germline V gives CDR1 MNHEY, CDR2 SVGAGI. Deletions cut 6 bases from V and 7 bases from J, with 13 bases between. There are 13 residues in the CDR3. This CDR3 reads CASRPYAENEQFF. The CDR3 DNA sequence: TGTGCCAGCAGACCCTATGCGGAGAATGAGCAGTTCTTC.

The chain combines TRBV20-1 with TRBJ1-2; a possible D gene is TRBD1 (6 bases). This CDR3 spans 12 amino acids. With 3 bases removed from V and 8 bases from J, the gap between germline ends came to 13 bases. Germline loops: CDR1 DFQATT, CDR2 SNEGSKA (reference sequence). CDR3 region: CSASLAGEGYTF. The CDR3 nucleotides are TGCAGTGCTAGTTTGGCAGGGGAAGGCTACACCTTC.

The V gene is TRBV7-9, the J gene TRBJ2-1; 8 bases fit TRBD2. The CDR3 sequence is 19 residues long. Germline trimming cut 5 bases from V and 0 bases from J; bases unmatched to any gene: 15. Germline CDR1 reads SEHNR; CDR2 reads FQNEAQ (reference sequence). The CDR3 bases are TGTGCCAGCAGCCCTAACCAGCGGGGGCCCCAGAGCTCCTACAATGAGCAGTTCTTC. This sequence encodes CASSPNQRGPQSSYNEQFF.

V usage is TRBV7-9 and J usage is TRBJ2-6; perhaps TRBD2 as D (5 bases). The CDR3 has 17 amino acids. Trimming shortened V by 4 bases and J by 0 bases, and 13 bases separated the two germline ends. The germline gives CDR1 SEHNR, CDR2 FQNEAQ (reference sequence). Here the CDR3 reads CASSSPGVPSGANVLTF. In DNA form, the CDR3 reads TGTGCCAGCAGCTCACCCGGGGTACCCTCTGGGGCCAACGTCCTGACTTTC.

This chain joins TRBV12-5 and TRBJ1-2; TRBD1 is a possible D gene (6 bases). Per the germline V gene, CDR1 is LGHNT and CDR2 is FRNRAP. V was shortened by 2 bases and J by 4 bases, with 20 bases between the two germline ends. CDR3 size: 17 residues. DNA for the CDR3: TGTGCTAGTGGTTTGACCGGCGACAGGACGCTTGCCTATGGCTACACCTTC. This codes for CASGLTGDRTLAYGYTF.

This clone occurred once. V gene TRBV3-1 (or the pseudogene TRBV3-2) combines with J gene TRBJ2-7, with unresolved D. V lost 4 bases, J lost 0 bases, and 7 bases lay in between. This CDR3 spans 13 amino acids. Germline CDR1 and CDR2: LGHDT and YNNKEL (reference sequence). The chain's CDR3 is CASSPLVSYEQYF. CDR3 in DNA: TGTGCCAGCAGCCCGTTAGTCTCCTACGAGCAGTACTTC.

Comment on this clone: In the same sample, other DNA sequences code for this CDR3. The chain links TRBV5-1 to TRBJ2-7, with D unclear. The CDR3 is 13 residues long. From germline, CDR1 is SGHRS and CDR2 YFSETQ. Trimming removed 0 bases at V and 3 bases at J, with 7 bases between. CDR3 amino acids: CASSLDRSYEQYF. The CDR3 DNA is TGCGCCAGCAGCTTGGACAGAAGCTACGAGCAGTACTTC.

This chain joins TRBV11-2 and TRBJ1-6; D is possibly TRBD1 (5 bases). CDR1 SGHAT and CDR2 FQNNGV come from the germline V gene. V lost 0 bases and J lost 9, with 15 bases in between. The CDR3 totals 16 residues. DNA for the CDR3: TGTGCCAGCAGCTTAGATCATCGGGGGTTGGGTTCACCCCTCCACTTT. As protein: CASSLDHRGLGSPLHF.

This chain connects TRBV28 to TRBJ1-5; possibly TRBD1 for D (5 bases). This CDR3 spans 16 amino acids. The germline CDR1 and CDR2 sequences are MDHEN and SYDVKM. The V end was cut by 5 bases, the J end by 5 bases, with 19 bases between. CDR3 coding DNA: TGTGCCAGCAGTCCTGGGGCCGAGAAGCCGTATCAGCCCCAGCATTTT. Residues: CASSPGAEKPYQPQHF.

The chain couples TRBV7-2 to TRBJ2-3, with 11 bases identical to TRBD2. The CDR3 is made up of 16 amino acids. The V gene's germline CDR1 is SGHTA and CDR2 FQGNSA. The V and J ends lost 6 bases and 6 bases, in that order; junction bases with no gene match: 11. This CDR3 is CASRSEGTSGRDTQYF. As DNA, the CDR3 is TGTGCCAGCAGATCCGAAGGGACTAGCGGTAGGGATACGCAGTATTTT.

The chain is built from TRBV7-8 and TRBJ2-2; 10 bases are a match to TRBD1. V trimming: 3 bases; J trimming: 6 bases; junction bases outside the gene matches: 13. The CDR3 runs to 18 residues. Germline values: CDR1 SGHVS, CDR2 FQNEAQ. The CDR3 DNA reads TGTGCCAGCAGCTTGTGGGACAGGGGATCGGTTTACGCCGGGGAGCTGTTTTTT. Translation: CASSLWDRGSVYAGELFF.

The rearrangement links TRBV5-6 to TRBJ1-5, with 8 bases lining up with TRBD1. The CDR3 totals 15 residues. Germline CDR1 is SGHDT and CDR2 is YYEEEE. The trim removed 4 bases at V and 3 bases at J, leaving 6 bases unmatched. CDR3 amino acids: CASSRTGNTNQPQHF. CDR3 nucleotide sequence: TGTGCCAGCAGCCGGACAGGGAATACCAATCAGCCCCAGCATTTT. Full variable domain (outside the CDR3, taken from reference TRBV5-6 and TRBJ1-5): DAGVTQSPTHLIKTRGQQVTLRCSPKSGHDTVSWYQQALGQGPQFIFQYYEEEERQRGNFPDRFSGHQFPNYSSELNVNALLLGDSALYLCASSRTGNTNQPQHFGDGTRLSIL.

The CDR3 is CASSPLGGSGANVLTF. The DNA of the CDR3 is TGTGCCAGCAGCCCCCTCGGGGGGTCTGGGGCCAACGTCCTGACTTTC. This chain links TRBV11-2 with TRBJ2-6; 7 bases align to TRBD2. The V segment lost 5 bases and the J segment 1 base; nucleotides outside the gene matches: 5. CDR3 size: 16 residues. Germline V gene sequence: CDR1 SGHAT, CDR2 FQNNGV.

This clone was seen a few times. The rearrangement uses TRBV19 and TRBJ1-5, with a possible D match to TRBD1 (5 bases). This CDR3 has 15 amino acids. Trimming shortened V by 8 bases and J by 0 bases, and 14 bases separated the two germline ends. Germline assignment: CDR1 LNHDA and CDR2 SQIVND (reference sequence). The DNA for the CDR3 is TGTGCCAGTGGGGTGAGACAGAATAGCAATCAGCCCCAGCATTTT. The encoded protein is CASGVRQNSNQPQHF.

The chain combines TRBV30 with TRBJ1-1; no firm D call. Per the germline V gene, CDR1 is GTSNPN and CDR2 is SVGIG (reference sequence). The ends were cut back, 0 bases at V and 4 bases at J, with 9 bases in the middle. This CDR3 is 13 amino acids long. CDR3 in amino acids: CAWSVLGSTEAFF. The CDR3 DNA is TGTGCCTGGAGTGTACTGGGGAGCACTGAAGCTTTCTTT.

V and J are TRBV5-4 and TRBJ1-1; the D gene is possibly TRBD1 (6 bases). In germline, CDR1 is SGHNT, CDR2 YYREEE (reference sequence). This CDR3 spans 13 amino acids. V was pared by 5 bases and J by 4 bases, with 12 bases between. In nucleotides, the CDR3 is TGTGCCAGCAGTATACAAGGGGGCACTGAAGCTTTCTTT. Its protein is CASSIQGGTEAFF.

The J gene is TRBJ2-7, the V gene TRBV12-5; TRBD1 matches at 9 bases. CDR1 is LGHNT and CDR2 is FRNRAP in the germline V gene. V shed 7 bases, J shed 4 bases, and the junction held 8 bases outside the gene matches. This CDR3 contains 14 residues. The CDR3 sequence: CASASGTGRYEQYF. CDR3 bases: TGTGCTAGTGCCTCCGGGACAGGGAGGTACGAGCAGTACTTC. The whole variable domain, remainder taken from reference TRBV12-5 and TRBJ2-7, is DARVTQTPRHKVTEMGQEVTMRCQPILGHNTVFWYRQTMMQGLELLAYFRNRAPLDDSGMPKDRFSAEMPDATLATLKIQPSEPRDSAVYFCASASGTGRYEQYFGPGTRLTVT.

V and J are TRBV27 and TRBJ2-7; D is perhaps TRBD1 (7 bases). Trimming cost V 0 bases and J 3 bases, with 12 bases left between them. This CDR3 is 15 amino acids long. From germline, CDR1 is MNHEY and CDR2 SMNVEV (reference sequence). The CDR3: CASSLSPGGNYEQYF. DNA of the CDR3: TGTGCCAGCAGTTTATCGCCAGGGGGGAACTACGAGCAGTACTTC.

Concerning this clone itself: The sample has other DNA sequences that encode this CDR3 too. The rearrangement links TRBV2 to TRBJ2-3; D uncertain. V lost 4 bases, J lost 2 bases, and 10 bases lay in between. This CDR3 comprises 14 residues. Looked up from germline, CDR1 is SNHLY and CDR2 is FYNNEI. The CDR3 here is CASSVLGFTDTQYF. Written as DNA, the CDR3 is TGTGCCAGCAGTGTATTGGGCTTCACAGATACGCAGTATTTT.

The genes are TRBV10-2 and TRBJ2-7; D may be TRBD2 (7 bases). V was pared by 7 bases and J by 4 bases, with 11 bases between. The germline V gene encodes CDR1 WSHSY and CDR2 SAAADI. This CDR3 contains 12 residues. This CDR3 reads CASKGGDYEQYF. CDR3 DNA sequence: TGCGCCAGCAAGGGGGGGGATTACGAGCAGTACTTC.

This clone was picked up a small number of times. This chain joins TRBV4-1 and TRBJ1-2; D possibly corresponds to TRBD1 (5 bases). The CDR3 contains 14 residues. Germline V gene sequence: CDR1 MGHRA, CDR2 YSYEKL. Deletions cut 5 bases from V and 4 bases from J, with 14 bases between. The CDR3 nucleotides read TGCGCCAGCAGCTCCCGGGGGTCGGGCTATGGCTACACCTTC. Translation: CASSSRGSGYGYTF.

The chain links TRBV3-1 (or the pseudogene TRBV3-2) to TRBJ2-1; TRBD2 is a possible D gene (5 bases). Per the germline V gene, CDR1 is LGHDT and CDR2 is YNNKEL (reference sequence). Trimming pared 3 bases from V and 7 bases from J, leaving 7 bases between. The CDR3 sequence is 12 residues long. The chain's CDR3 is CASSHWENEQFF. The CDR3 coding sequence is TGTGCCAGCAGCCATTGGGAGAATGAGCAGTTCTTC.

The genes are TRBV3-1 (or the pseudogene TRBV3-2) and TRBJ1-1, with D maybe TRBD1 (5 bases). The V end was cut by 4 bases, the J end by 1 base, with 7 bases between. Germline V gives CDR1 LGHDT, CDR2 YNNKEL (reference sequence). The CDR3 totals 13 residues. Here the CDR3 reads CASSRGGNTEAFF. DNA for the CDR3: TGTGCCAGCAGCCGGGGGGGGAACACTGAAGCTTTCTTT.

The chain couples TRBV14 to TRBJ1-1, with TRBD1 matching 8 bases. The CDR3 runs 16 residues. The germline V gene has CDR1 SGHDN and CDR2 FVKESK. V was clipped by 0 bases and J by 3 bases; unmatched bases: 6. CDR3 nucleotide sequence: TGTGCCAGCAGCCAAGACCAGGGGGCGAGAGACACTGAAGCTTTCTTT. Translation: CASSQDQGARDTEAFF. The entire variable domain, with the rest obtained from reference TRBV14 and TRBJ1-1, is as follows: EAGVTQFPSHSVIEKGQTVTLRCDPISGHDNLYWYRRVMGKEIKFLLHFVKESKQDESGMPNNRFLAERTGGTYSTLKVQPAELEDSGVYFCASSQDQGARDTEAFFGQGTRLTVV.

V gene TRBV29-1 combines with J gene TRBJ2-3; 10 nucleotides line up with TRBD1. The germline V gene encodes CDR1 SQVTM and CDR2 ANQGSEA. The CDR3 consists of 14 residues. The V gene end was trimmed by 6 bases and the J gene end by 4 bases; junction bases not matched to a gene: 7. In DNA form, the CDR3 reads TGCAGCGTCCGGGACAGGGGACCGGCAGATACGCAGTATTTT. Protein sequence: CSVRDRGPADTQYF.

The chain combines TRBV6-2 or TRBV6-3 with TRBJ2-7; 7 bases agree with TRBD1. Germline V gives CDR1 MNHEY, CDR2 SVGEGT. The CDR3 extends over 15 amino acids. Unmatched junction bases numbered 8, after V lost 6 bases and J lost 0 bases. The chain's CDR3 is CASSPRTGLSYEQYF. The CDR3 nucleotides read TGTGCCAGCAGCCCAAGGACAGGTCTCTCCTACGAGCAGTACTTC.

This chain uses TRBV2 with TRBJ2-2; weak D call: TRBD1 (5 bases). V gave up 6 bases and J gave up 2 bases, with 10 bases separating them. CDR1 is SNHLY and CDR2 is FYNNEI in the germline V gene. This CDR3 has 14 residues. CDR3 region: CASRLQENTGELFF. The CDR3, as DNA: TGTGCCAGCAGACTACAGGAAAACACCGGGGAGCTGTTTTTT. Full variable domain (missing parts from reference TRBV2 and TRBJ2-2): EPEVTQTPSHQVTQMGQEVILRCVPISNHLYFYWYRQILGQKVEFLVSFYNNEISEKSEIFDDQFSVERPDGSNFTLKIRSTKLEDSAMYFCASRLQENTGELFFGEGSRLTVL.